Sequencing of this T cell receptor (beta chain) was carried out in a study of neurological immune-mediated disorders. The sample's time point: longitudinal time-point 3. CDR3 length: 14 residues. The ends were cut back, 6 bases at V and 4 bases at J, with 12 bases in the middle. Germline-derived CDR1 and CDR2 are MNHEY and SVGAGI. TCRdb re-called the 5' RACE reads through MiXCR, storing one row per CDR3 protein. This table holds 93,000 or so distinct CDR3 sequences, 10% to 14% found once. The source of this sequence is a female donor with HTLV-1-associated myelopathy (HAM/TSP). The gene calls are TRBV6-5 and TRBJ2-2; no clear D gene. Sequenced sample: PBMCs. The CDR3 bases are TGTGCCAGCAGGCAGTTCAGGAGCACCGGGGAGCTGTTTTTT. Encoded protein: CASRQFRSTGELFF.